The clone carrying this TCR beta chain was picked up a small number of times. The antigen is unknown. This entry belongs to a study of blood T cells in healthy people across ages. The study, taken as a whole, reports: Naive T cell percentage showed a strong correlation with TCR beta diversity.

Primed by a sample-barcoded 5' primer and a J-beta primer mix, a second PCR proceeded for 7 to 11 cycles. From the 5' RACE reads, TCRdb called clonotypes with MiXCR, one entry per CDR3 protein. The sample carries almost 550,000 distinct CDR3 sequences, approximately 25% recorded once. Every donor contributed around 10 milliliters of peripheral blood by blood draw. Germline V gene data show CDR1 as KGHSH and CDR2 as LQKENI. This CDR3 region has 15 residues. V dropped 2 bases and J dropped 5 bases, with 15 bases sitting between them. These data were also reused for a study on T cells of mothers and their children. That study adds: Several children, together with their three healthy Caucasian mothers, made up the donors.

The sequenced material came from blood. The receptor was derived from a boy aged 5 to 17 in good health. The chain recombines TRBV18 with TRBJ2-5, with D unresolved. CDR3 nucleotide sequence: TGTGCCAGCTCACCAGGAAACATTCCGGGTGAGACCCAGTACTTC. Its translation is CASSPGNIPGETQYF.